Sequencing of this TCR beta chain was carried out in a study of cytomegalovirus exposure and HLA in healthy donors. The overall study: Earlier, 90 million to 140 million unique TCR beta sequences were recovered from about 179 million T cells by an analysis.

The primer mix had 60 Vbeta and 13 Jbeta primers. TCRdb's copy holds only in-frame clones and misses some; the assay was immunoSEQ multiplex PCR. In the table there are roughly 200,000 clones, about 77% of which are singletons. A word on this clone: Its antigen is still unknown.

Study conclusions and caveats: When presence/absence was analysed, sequencing depth was taken to be roughly uniform across donors. Analysis performed later showed TCR beta chains linked to HLA being more clonally expanded than equally common others.

This CDR3 comprises 17 residues. Germline assignment: CDR1 LNHDA and CDR2 SQIVND (reference sequence). After removal of 4 bases from V and 3 bases from J, the junction contained 11 bases not matched to a gene. The chain carries TRBV19 and TRBJ2-2, with 7 bases identical to TRBD1. The origin of this receptor is a woman in her 30s in good health and CMV-seropositive. The sequenced sample was PBMCs. The CDR3 coding sequence is TGTGCCAGTAGTAATCACGACAGGGCCGCCGACACCGGGGAGCTGTTTTTT. Protein sequence: CASSNHDRAADTGELFF.